Presented here are 6 T cell receptor beta chains from one specimen sequenced in a study of shared clonotypes between healthy human individuals. Assay used: immunoSEQ multiplex PCR; TCRdb lists only in-frame clones, some missing. There are 2 million to 3 million clones in the sample; over 85% occur only once, and 0.35% to 0.45% lies in the top ten. Source material: naive CD4+ T cells from PBMCs. As for subset: CD45RA+ positively selected. These TCRs come from a man between 18 and 29 years old in good health. Some clones in this sample may be carry-over from other donors' samples.

This chain joins TRBV7-2 and TRBJ2-7; D unresolved. The V and J ends lost 1 base and 0 bases respectively, with 7 bases between them. CDR3 length: 14 residues. Germline V gene sequence: CDR1 SGHTA, CDR2 FQGNSA. Here the CDR3 reads CASSLVGFSYEQYF. Here the CDR3 DNA reads TGTGCCAGCAGCTTAGTGGGCTTCTCCTACGAGCAGTACTTC.

The chain links TRBV11-2 to TRBJ1-3, with a possible D match to TRBD1 (6 bases). Trimming stripped 6 bases from V and 0 bases from J, with 12 bases between. There are 15 residues in the CDR3. Germline CDR1 is SGHAT and CDR2 is FQNNGV. This CDR3 is CASRNKDSSGNTIYF. CDR3 coding DNA: TGTGCCAGCAGGAATAAGGACAGCTCTGGAAACACCATATATTTT.

V usage is TRBV4-3 and J usage is TRBJ2-7, with D hard to call. V was shortened by 1 base and J by 3 bases, with 10 bases between the two germline ends. The CDR3 covers 14 residues. Germline CDR1 LGHNA, CDR2 YSLEER. The CDR3 loop is CASSQGPLSYEQYF. The CDR3, as DNA: TGCGCCAGCAGCCAAGGACCGCTCAGCTACGAGCAGTACTTC.

The chain carries TRBV4-2 and TRBJ2-3, with 9 nucleotides matching TRBD2. The CDR3 spans 16 residues. V lost 1 base and J lost 0; bases outside the gene matches: 2. The germline gives CDR1 LGHNA, CDR2 YNFKEQ. This CDR3 reads CASSQVTSGSTDTQYF. The DNA for the CDR3 is TGTGCCAGCAGCCAAGTTACTAGCGGGAGCACAGATACGCAGTATTTT.

The chain joins TRBV5-1 to TRBJ1-1; possibly TRBD1 for D (5 bases). Trimming cost V 0 bases and J 8 bases, with 5 bases left between them. The V gene's germline CDR1 is SGHRS and CDR2 YFSETQ. This CDR3 spans 11 amino acids. This CDR3 reads CASSLDREAFF. CDR3 nucleotides: TGCGCCAGCAGCTTGGACAGGGAAGCTTTCTTT.

The CDR3 nucleotides are TGTGCCAGCAGCGAACCCACTGCCACAGATACGCAGTATTTT. Protein product: CASSEPTATDTQYF. The chain couples TRBV5-4 to TRBJ2-3, with D uncertain. The CDR3 totals 14 residues. CDR1 SGHNT and CDR2 YYREEE come from the germline V gene (reference sequence). The V end lost 4 bases, the J end lost 2 bases, and 11 bases lay between the germline ends.